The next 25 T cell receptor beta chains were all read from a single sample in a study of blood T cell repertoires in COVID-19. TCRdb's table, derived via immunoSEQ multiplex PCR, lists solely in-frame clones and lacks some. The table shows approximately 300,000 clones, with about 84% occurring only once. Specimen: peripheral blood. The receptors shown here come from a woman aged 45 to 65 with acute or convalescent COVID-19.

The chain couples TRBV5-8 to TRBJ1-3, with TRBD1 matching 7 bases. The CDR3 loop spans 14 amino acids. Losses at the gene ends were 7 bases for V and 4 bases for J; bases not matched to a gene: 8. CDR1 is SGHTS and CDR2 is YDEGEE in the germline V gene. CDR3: CASPSTGVGNTIYF. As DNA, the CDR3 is TGTGCCAGCCCCTCAACAGGGGTAGGAAACACCATATATTTT. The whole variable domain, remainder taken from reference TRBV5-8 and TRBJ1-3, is EAGVTQSPTHLIKTRGQQATLRCSPISGHTSVYWYQQALGLGLQFLLWYDEGEERNRGNFPPRFSGRQFPNYSSELNVNALELEDSALYLCASPSTGVGNTIYFGEGSWLTVV.

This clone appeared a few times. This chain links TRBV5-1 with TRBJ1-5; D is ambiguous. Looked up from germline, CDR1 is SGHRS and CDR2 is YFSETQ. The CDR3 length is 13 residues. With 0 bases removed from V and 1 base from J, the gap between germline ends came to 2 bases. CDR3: CASSLASNQPQHF. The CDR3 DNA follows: TGCGCCAGCAGCTTGGCGAGCAATCAGCCCCAGCATTTT.

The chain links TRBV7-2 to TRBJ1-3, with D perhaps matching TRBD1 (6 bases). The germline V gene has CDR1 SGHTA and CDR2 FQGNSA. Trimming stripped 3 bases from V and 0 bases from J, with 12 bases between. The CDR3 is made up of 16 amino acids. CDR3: CASSFGGLGSGNTIYF. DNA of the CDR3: TGTGCCAGCAGCTTCGGGGGGCTTGGCTCTGGAAACACCATATATTTT.

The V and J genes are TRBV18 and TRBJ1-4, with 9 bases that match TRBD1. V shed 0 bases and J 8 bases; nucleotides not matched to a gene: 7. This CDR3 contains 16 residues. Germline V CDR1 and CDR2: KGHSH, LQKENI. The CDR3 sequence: CASSPPAGQGWEKLFF. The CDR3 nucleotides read TGTGCCAGCTCACCACCGGCGGGACAGGGTTGGGAAAAACTGTTTTTT.

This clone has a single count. DNA for the CDR3: TGCGCCAGCAGCTCAGGGCCATGGGCCAATGAGCAGTTCTTC. It codes for CASSSGPWANEQFF. This chain uses TRBV5-1 with TRBJ2-1; D is possibly TRBD1 (5 bases). The CDR3 totals 14 residues. Germline values: CDR1 SGHRS, CDR2 YFSETQ. The V end lost 3 bases, the J end lost 6 bases, and 13 bases lay between the germline ends.

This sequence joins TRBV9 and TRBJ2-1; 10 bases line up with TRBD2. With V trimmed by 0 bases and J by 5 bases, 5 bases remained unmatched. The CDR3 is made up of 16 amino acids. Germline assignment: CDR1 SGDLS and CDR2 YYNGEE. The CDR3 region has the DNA TGTGCCAGCAGCGTAGTTCTAGCGGGAGCTCACAATGAGCAGTTCTTC. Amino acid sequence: CASSVVLAGAHNEQFF. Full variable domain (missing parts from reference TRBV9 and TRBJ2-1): DSGVTQTPKHLITATGQRVTLRCSPRSGDLSVYWYQQSLDQGLQFLIQYYNGEERAKGNILERFSAQQFPDLHSELNLSSLELGDSALYFCASSVVLAGAHNEQFFGPGTRLTVL.

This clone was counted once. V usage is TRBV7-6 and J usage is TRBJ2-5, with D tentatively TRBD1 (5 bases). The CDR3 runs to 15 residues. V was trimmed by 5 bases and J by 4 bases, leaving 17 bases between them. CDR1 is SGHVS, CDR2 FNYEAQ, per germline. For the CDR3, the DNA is TGTGCCAGCAGCGTTAAAGGACAAGTTATAGAGACCCAGTACTTC. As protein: CASSVKGQVIETQYF.

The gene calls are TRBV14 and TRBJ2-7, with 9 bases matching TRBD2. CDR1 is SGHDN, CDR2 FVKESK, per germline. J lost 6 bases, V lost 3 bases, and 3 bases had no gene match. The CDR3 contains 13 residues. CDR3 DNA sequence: TGTGCCAGCAGCCAGGTTAGCGGGGGCGAGCAGTACTTC. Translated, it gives CASSQVSGGEQYF.

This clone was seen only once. CDR3 in DNA: TGTGCCAGCAGCTTGGAGGGCTTCGGCGAAAAACTGTTTTTT. Translating it yields CASSLEGFGEKLFF. The rearrangement uses TRBV7-9 and TRBJ1-4, with no clear D. The CDR3 totals 14 residues. V lost 3 bases and J lost 8, with 13 bases in between. CDR1 and CDR2 (germline): SEHNR, FQNEAQ (reference sequence).

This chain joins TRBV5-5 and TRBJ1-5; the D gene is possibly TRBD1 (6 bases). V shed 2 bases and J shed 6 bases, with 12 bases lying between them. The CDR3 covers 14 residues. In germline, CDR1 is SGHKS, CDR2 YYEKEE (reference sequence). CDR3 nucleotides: TGTGCCAGCAGCTTAAGACAGGTGACTCAGCCCCAGCATTTT. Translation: CASSLRQVTQPQHF.

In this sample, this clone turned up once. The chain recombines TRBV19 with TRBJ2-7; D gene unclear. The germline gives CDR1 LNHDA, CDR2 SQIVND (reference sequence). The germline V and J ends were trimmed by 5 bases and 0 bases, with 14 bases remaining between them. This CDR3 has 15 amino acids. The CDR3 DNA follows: TGTGCCAGTAGTGCAACAGCTATGAGCTCCTACGAGCAGTACTTC. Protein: CASSATAMSSYEQYF. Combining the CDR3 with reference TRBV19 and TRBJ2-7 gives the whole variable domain DGGITQSPKYLFRKEGQNVTLSCEQNLNHDAMYWYRQDPGQGLRLIYYSQIVNDFQKGDIAEGYSVSREKKESFPLTVTSAQKNPTAFYLCASSATAMSSYEQYFGPGTRLTVT.

CDR3 region: CASSLEGGSTDTQYF. The CDR3 coding sequence is TGCGCCAGCAGCTTGGAGGGCGGGAGCACAGATACGCAGTATTTT. This rearrangement joins TRBV5-1 to TRBJ2-3, with D maybe TRBD2 (5 bases). The CDR3 consists of 15 residues. Germline loops: CDR1 SGHRS, CDR2 YFSETQ. The V end was cut by 0 bases, the J end by 0 bases, with 8 bases between.

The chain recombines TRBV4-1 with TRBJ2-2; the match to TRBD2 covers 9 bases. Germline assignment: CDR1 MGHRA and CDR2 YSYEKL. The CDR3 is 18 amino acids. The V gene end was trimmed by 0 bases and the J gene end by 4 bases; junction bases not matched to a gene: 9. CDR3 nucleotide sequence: TGCGCCAGCAGCCAAGATCGGGCGGGAGGGCGCGGCACCGGGGAGCTGTTTTTT. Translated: CASSQDRAGGRGTGELFF.

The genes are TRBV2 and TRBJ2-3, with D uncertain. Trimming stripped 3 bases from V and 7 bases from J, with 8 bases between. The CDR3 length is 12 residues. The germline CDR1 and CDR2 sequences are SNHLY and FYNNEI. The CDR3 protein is CASSDRLYTQYF. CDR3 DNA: TGTGCCAGCAGTGATCGTCTTTATACGCAGTATTTT.

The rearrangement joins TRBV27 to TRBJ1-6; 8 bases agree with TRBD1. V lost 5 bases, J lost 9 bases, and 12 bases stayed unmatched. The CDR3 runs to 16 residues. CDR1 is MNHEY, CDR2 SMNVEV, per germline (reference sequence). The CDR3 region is CASSLRDRRVGSPLHF. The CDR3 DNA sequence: TGTGCCAGCAGTCTCCGGGACAGGAGGGTTGGTTCACCCCTCCACTTT.

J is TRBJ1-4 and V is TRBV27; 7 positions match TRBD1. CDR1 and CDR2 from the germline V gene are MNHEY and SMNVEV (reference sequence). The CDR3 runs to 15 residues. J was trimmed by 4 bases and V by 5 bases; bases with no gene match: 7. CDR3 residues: CASSPGQAINEKLFF. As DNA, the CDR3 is TGTGCCAGCAGTCCCGGACAGGCGATTAATGAAAAACTGTTTTTT.

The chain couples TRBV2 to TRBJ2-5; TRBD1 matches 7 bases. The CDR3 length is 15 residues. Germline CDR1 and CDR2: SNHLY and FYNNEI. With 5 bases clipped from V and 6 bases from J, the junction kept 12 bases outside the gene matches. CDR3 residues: CASSRSLQGTQTQYF. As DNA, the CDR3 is TGTGCCAGCAGTAGGAGCCTACAGGGGACGCAGACCCAGTACTTC.

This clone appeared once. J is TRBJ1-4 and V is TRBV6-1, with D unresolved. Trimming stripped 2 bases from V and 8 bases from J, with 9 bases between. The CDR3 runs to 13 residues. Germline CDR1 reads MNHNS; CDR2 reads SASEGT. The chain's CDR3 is CASSEPRGEKLFF. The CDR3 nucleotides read TGTGCCAGCAGTGAACCCCGGGGAGAAAAACTGTTTTTT.

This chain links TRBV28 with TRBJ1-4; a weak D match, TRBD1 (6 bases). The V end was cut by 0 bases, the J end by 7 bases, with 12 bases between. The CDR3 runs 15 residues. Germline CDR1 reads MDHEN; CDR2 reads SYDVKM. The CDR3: CASSLWSGGGEKLFF. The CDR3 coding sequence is TGTGCCAGCAGTTTATGGTCGGGAGGGGGTGAAAAACTGTTTTTT.

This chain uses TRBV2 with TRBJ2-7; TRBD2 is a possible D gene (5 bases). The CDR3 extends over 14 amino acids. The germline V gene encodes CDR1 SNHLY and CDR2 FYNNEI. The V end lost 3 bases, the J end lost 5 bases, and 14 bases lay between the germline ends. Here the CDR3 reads CASSDPGVGNEQYF. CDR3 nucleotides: TGTGCCAGCAGTGACCCCGGGGTAGGCAACGAGCAGTACTTC.

The CDR3 nucleotides are TGTGCCAGCAGCGTAGAAGACAGGTTCAATCAGCCCCAGCATTTT. This gives the protein CASSVEDRFNQPQHF. The genes are TRBV9 and TRBJ1-5; perhaps TRBD1 as D (6 bases). The germline gives CDR1 SGDLS, CDR2 YYNGEE. Trimming cost V 0 bases and J 3 bases, with 10 bases left between them. CDR3 length: 15 amino acids.

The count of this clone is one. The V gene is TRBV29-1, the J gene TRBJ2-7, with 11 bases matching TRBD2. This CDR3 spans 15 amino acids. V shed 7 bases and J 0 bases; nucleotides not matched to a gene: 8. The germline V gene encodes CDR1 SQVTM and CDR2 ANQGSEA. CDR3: CSATQLAGASYEQYF. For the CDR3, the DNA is TGCAGCGCTACCCAACTAGCGGGAGCCTCCTACGAGCAGTACTTC.

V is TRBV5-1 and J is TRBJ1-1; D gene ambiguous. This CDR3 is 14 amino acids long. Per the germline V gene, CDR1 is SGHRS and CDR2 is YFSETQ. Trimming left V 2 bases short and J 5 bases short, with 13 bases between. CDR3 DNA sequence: TGCGCCAGCAGCTTAGGAGGGATGAGGACTGAAGCTTTCTTT. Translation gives CASSLGGMRTEAFF.

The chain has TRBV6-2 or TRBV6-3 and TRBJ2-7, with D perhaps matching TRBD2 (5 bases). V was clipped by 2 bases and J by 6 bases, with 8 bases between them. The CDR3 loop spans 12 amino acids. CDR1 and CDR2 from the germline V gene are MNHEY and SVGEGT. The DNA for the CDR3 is TGTGCCAGCAGTTACCGCCGGGGCGAGCAGTACTTC. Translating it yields CASSYRRGEQYF.

CDR3 protein: CASRAGHSNEKLFF. The DNA of the CDR3 is TGCGCCAGCAGAGCGGGACACTCCAATGAAAAACTGTTTTTT. The chain combines TRBV10-2 with TRBJ1-4; D is perhaps TRBD1 (6 bases). V lost 6 bases and J lost 5, with 13 bases in between. The CDR3 is 14 amino acids. Germline loops: CDR1 WSHSY, CDR2 SAAADI.